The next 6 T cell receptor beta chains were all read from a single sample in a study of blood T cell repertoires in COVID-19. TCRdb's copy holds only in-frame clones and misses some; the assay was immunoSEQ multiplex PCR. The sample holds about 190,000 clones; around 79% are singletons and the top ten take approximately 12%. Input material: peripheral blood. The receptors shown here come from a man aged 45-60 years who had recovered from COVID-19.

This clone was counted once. This chain's CDR3 is CASNHHGESYGYTF. CDR3 DNA sequence: TGTGCCAGCAACCATCACGGGGAGAGCTATGGCTACACCTTC. J is TRBJ1-2 and V is TRBV27; D not certain. V was pared by 7 bases and J by 4 bases, with 16 bases between. Germline V gene sequence: CDR1 MNHEY, CDR2 SMNVEV (reference sequence). The CDR3 is made up of 14 amino acids.

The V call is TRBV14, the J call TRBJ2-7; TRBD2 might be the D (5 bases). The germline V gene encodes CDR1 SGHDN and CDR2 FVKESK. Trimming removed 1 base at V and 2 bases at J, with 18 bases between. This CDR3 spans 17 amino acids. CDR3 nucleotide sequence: TGTGCCAGCAGCCAAGTTTTAGCGCACTATGGGGCCTACGAGCAGTACTTC. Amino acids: CASSQVLAHYGAYEQYF.

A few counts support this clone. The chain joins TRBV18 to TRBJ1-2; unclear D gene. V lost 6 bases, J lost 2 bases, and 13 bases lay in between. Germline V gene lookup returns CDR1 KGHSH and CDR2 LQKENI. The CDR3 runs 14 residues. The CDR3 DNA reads TGTGCCAGCTCCTCGCTCGGGAGGAACTATGGCTACACCTTC. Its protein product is CASSSLGRNYGYTF.

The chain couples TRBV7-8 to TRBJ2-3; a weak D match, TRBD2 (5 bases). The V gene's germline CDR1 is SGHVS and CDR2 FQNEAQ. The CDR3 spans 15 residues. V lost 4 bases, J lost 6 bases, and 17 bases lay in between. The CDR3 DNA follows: TGTGCCAGCAGCTCCGGGGTTAGCTTCGGCGATACGCAGTATTTT. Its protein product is CASSSGVSFGDTQYF.

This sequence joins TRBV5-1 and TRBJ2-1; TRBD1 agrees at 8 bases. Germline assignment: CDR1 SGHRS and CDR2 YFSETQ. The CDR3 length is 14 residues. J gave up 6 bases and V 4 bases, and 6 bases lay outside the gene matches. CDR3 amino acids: CASSPQGAGNEQFF. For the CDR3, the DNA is TGCGCCAGCAGCCCTCAGGGGGCGGGCAATGAGCAGTTCTTC.

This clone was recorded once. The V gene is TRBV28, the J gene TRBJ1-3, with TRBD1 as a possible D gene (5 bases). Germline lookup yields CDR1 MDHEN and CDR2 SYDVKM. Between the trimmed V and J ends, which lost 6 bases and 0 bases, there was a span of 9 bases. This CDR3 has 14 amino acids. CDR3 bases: TGTGCCAGCAGGGGGCGATACTCTGGAAACACCATATATTTT. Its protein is CASRGRYSGNTIYF.